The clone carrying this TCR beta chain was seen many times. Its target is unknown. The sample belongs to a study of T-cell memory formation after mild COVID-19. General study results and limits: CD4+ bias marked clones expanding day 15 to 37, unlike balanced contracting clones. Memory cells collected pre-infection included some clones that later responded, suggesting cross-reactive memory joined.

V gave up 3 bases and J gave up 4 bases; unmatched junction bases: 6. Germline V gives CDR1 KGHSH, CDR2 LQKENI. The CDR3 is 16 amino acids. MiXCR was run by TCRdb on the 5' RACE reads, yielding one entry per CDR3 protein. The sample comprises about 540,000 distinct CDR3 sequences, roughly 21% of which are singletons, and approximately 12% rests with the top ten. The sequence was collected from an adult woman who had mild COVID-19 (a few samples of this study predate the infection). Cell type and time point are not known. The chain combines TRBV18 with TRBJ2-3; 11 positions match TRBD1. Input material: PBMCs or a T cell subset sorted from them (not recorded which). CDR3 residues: CASSPYGQGASDTQYF. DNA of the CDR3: TGTGCCAGCTCACCCTACGGACAGGGGGCCTCAGATACGCAGTATTTT.